This is a list of T cell receptor beta chains from one sample in a study of shared T cell receptors in the human thymus. Assay used: immunoSEQ multiplex PCR; TCRdb lists only in-frame clones, some missing. The sample lists approximately 490,000 clones; around three quarters were seen once. The same data also went into a second study, on human thymus T cells.

Sequenced material: thymocytes. Source of these receptors: a boy under three years old with a congenital heart defect. The CDR3 runs from the conserved cysteine through the conserved F or W. A D gene is named only where the DNA matches it firmly. Clone size is stated in some rows and not others, as once, few, many or a class when expanded.

clone_size: .; v_call: TRBV5-1; j_call: TRBJ2-2; d_call: .; cdr3_aa: CASSLARQVRTGELFF; cdr3_nt: TGCGCCAGCAGCTTGGCCCGACAGGTTCGCACCGGGGAGCTGTTTTTT
clone_size: .; v_call: TRBV4-2; j_call: TRBJ2-1; d_call: TRBD2; cdr3_aa: CASSQRLAGGHLFF; cdr3_nt: TGTGCCAGCAGCCAGAGGCTAGCGGGAGGGCACCTTTTCTTC
clone_size: .; v_call: TRBV5-1; j_call: TRBJ2-7; d_call: TRBD1; cdr3_aa: CASRDCRAGGGEQYF; cdr3_nt: TGCGCCAGCAGGGATTGCAGGGCAGGGGGCGGAGAGCAGTACTTC
clone_size: .; v_call: TRBV6-1; j_call: TRBJ1-5; d_call: .; cdr3_aa: CASSVQGRPSWPQHF; cdr3_nt: TGTGCCAGCAGTGTTCAGGGGCGTCCCTCATGGCCCCAGCATTTT
clone_size: .; v_call: TRBV28; j_call: TRBJ1-2; d_call: .; cdr3_aa: CASWRDDEDYGYTF; cdr3_nt: TGTGCCAGCTGGAGGGATGACGAGGACTATGGCTACACCTTC
clone_size: few; v_call: TRBV6-1; j_call: TRBJ2-7; d_call: TRBD1; cdr3_aa: CASSEVGQGADYEQYF; cdr3_nt: TGTGCCAGCAGTGAAGTTGGACAGGGGGCAGATTACGAGCAGTACTTC
clone_size: .; v_call: TRBV6-5; j_call: TRBJ2-3; d_call: .; cdr3_aa: CASNRKGTDTQYF; cdr3_nt: TGTGCCAGCAACAGGAAGGGAACAGATACGCAGTATTTT
clone_size: once; v_call: TRBV4-2; j_call: TRBJ1-2; d_call: TRBD1; cdr3_aa: CASSPAGTGVGGYTF; cdr3_nt: TGTGCCAGCAGCCCGGCGGGGACAGGGGTCGGGGGCTACACCTTC
clone_size: .; v_call: TRBV14; j_call: TRBJ2-2; d_call: TRBD1; cdr3_aa: CASSQDRLWDRCRNTGELFF; cdr3_nt: TGTGCCAGCAGCCAAGATCGGCTATGGGACAGGTGTCGGAACACCGGGGAGCTGTTTTTT
clone_size: .; v_call: TRBV30; j_call: TRBJ1-3; d_call: .; cdr3_aa: CAWSVPRLRGAISGNTIYF; cdr3_nt: TGTGCCTGGAGTGTCCCACGTCTGCGGGGGGCGATCTCTGGAAACACCATATATTTT
clone_size: .; v_call: TRBV28; j_call: TRBJ1-5; d_call: TRBD1; cdr3_aa: CATTGGGNQPQHF; cdr3_nt: TGTGCCACCACAGGGGGTGGCAATCAGCCCCAGCATTTT
clone_size: .; v_call: TRBV11-2; j_call: TRBJ1-1; d_call: .; cdr3_aa: CASMRVTEAFF; cdr3_nt: TGTGCCAGCATGAGGGTCACTGAAGCTTTCTTT
clone_size: .; v_call: TRBV4-1; j_call: TRBJ1-1; d_call: TRBD1; cdr3_aa: CASSQAMSRDRGFTEAFF; cdr3_nt: TGCGCCAGCAGCCAAGCCATGTCCCGGGACAGGGGCTTCACTGAAGCTTTCTTT
clone_size: .; v_call: TRBV12-5; j_call: TRBJ2-5; d_call: .; cdr3_aa: CASGSTGDTQETQYF; cdr3_nt: TGTGCTAGTGGTTCGACCGGGGACACCCAAGAGACCCAGTACTTC
clone_size: .; v_call: TRBV28; j_call: TRBJ1-1; d_call: TRBD1; cdr3_aa: CASSTIPTGGNTEAFF; cdr3_nt: TGTGCCAGCAGCACCATACCGACAGGGGGGAACACTGAAGCTTTCTTT
clone_size: .; v_call: TRBV4-1; j_call: TRBJ2-7; d_call: TRBD2; cdr3_aa: CASSQDGMRGLAGPSSYEQYF; cdr3_nt: TGCGCCAGCAGCCAAGATGGGATGCGGGGACTAGCGGGCCCGAGCTCCTACGAGCAGTACTTC
clone_size: .; v_call: TRBV25-1; j_call: TRBJ2-7; d_call: TRBD1; cdr3_aa: CASSESGQGQGPYEQYF; cdr3_nt: TGTGCCAGCAGTGAATCTGGTCAGGGACAGGGTCCCTACGAGCAGTACTTC
clone_size: .; v_call: TRBV27; j_call: TRBJ2-2; d_call: .; cdr3_aa: CASSEGAGELFF; cdr3_nt: TGTGCCAGCAGTGAGGGGGCCGGGGAGCTGTTTTTT
clone_size: .; v_call: TRBV7-8; j_call: TRBJ2-2; d_call: TRBD2; cdr3_aa: CASSLPFQAHLAGEGGGELFF; cdr3_nt: TGTGCCAGCAGCTTACCTTTCCAGGCACACCTAGCGGGAGAAGGAGGCGGGGAGCTGTTTTTT
clone_size: .; v_call: TRBV6-6; j_call: TRBJ2-7; d_call: .; cdr3_aa: CASSHGGEQYF; cdr3_nt: TGTGCCAGCAGTCACGGCGGGGAGCAGTACTTC
clone_size: .; v_call: TRBV6-5; j_call: TRBJ1-1; d_call: .; cdr3_aa: CASSYSRENTEAFF; cdr3_nt: TGTGCCAGCAGTTACTCACGAGAAAACACTGAAGCTTTCTTT
clone_size: .; v_call: TRBV5-4; j_call: TRBJ2-5; d_call: TRBD1; cdr3_aa: CASSHGQGPKTQYF; cdr3_nt: TGTGCCAGCAGCCACGGACAGGGTCCCAAGACCCAGTACTTC
clone_size: .; v_call: TRBV7-3; j_call: TRBJ2-1; d_call: TRBD2; cdr3_aa: CASSLGGLADNEQFF; cdr3_nt: TGTGCCAGCAGTCTGGGTGGACTAGCGGACAATGAGCAGTTCTTC
clone_size: .; v_call: TRBV18; j_call: TRBJ2-7; d_call: TRBD2; cdr3_aa: CASSSTSGRVYEQYF; cdr3_nt: TGTGCCAGCTCGTCGACTAGCGGGAGGGTCTACGAGCAGTACTTC
clone_size: .; v_call: TRBV5-1; j_call: TRBJ2-5; d_call: TRBD1; cdr3_aa: CASSKGQADRETQYF; cdr3_nt: TGCGCCAGCAGCAAGGGACAGGCCGACCGAGAGACCCAGTACTTC
clone_size: .; v_call: TRBV5-4; j_call: TRBJ1-2; d_call: .; cdr3_aa: CASSLQRLRYGYTF; cdr3_nt: TGTGCCAGCAGCCTCCAACGCCTGCGCTATGGCTACACCTTC
clone_size: few; v_call: TRBV27; j_call: TRBJ2-7; d_call: TRBD1; cdr3_aa: CASSPWGQGTHEQYF; cdr3_nt: TGTGCCAGCAGTCCATGGGGACAGGGTACGCACGAGCAGTACTTC
clone_size: .; v_call: TRBV6-1; j_call: TRBJ2-7; d_call: TRBD1; cdr3_aa: CASSDLKGQLFYEQYF; cdr3_nt: TGTGCCAGCAGTGATCTCAAGGGACAGCTATTTTACGAGCAGTACTTC